These 21 T cell receptor beta chains originate from one sample sequenced in a study of blood T cell repertoires in COVID-19. Using immunoSEQ multiplex PCR, the repertoire was profiled, and TCRdb retains in-frame clones only, with some absent. The data show approximately 220,000 clones, approximately 80% seen once. The source material was peripheral blood. These receptors were taken from a woman over 75 with acute or convalescent COVID-19.

The CDR3 is CASSFLLAGSGELFF. The CDR3 nucleotides read TGCGCCAGCAGCTTTCTCCTAGCGGGAAGCGGGGAGCTGTTTTTT. The chain joins TRBV5-1 to TRBJ2-2, with TRBD2 identical over 9 bases. The CDR3 runs 15 residues. With V trimmed by 2 bases and J by 7 bases, 6 bases remained unmatched. The V gene's germline CDR1 is SGHRS and CDR2 YFSETQ.

This clone showed up just a few times. Other DNA sequences in this specimen translate into the identical CDR3. The chain recombines TRBV30 with TRBJ1-4; 9 bases are shared with TRBD1. The CDR3 contains 14 residues. Germline V lookup: CDR1 GTSNPN, CDR2 SVGIG (reference sequence). V shed 1 base, J shed 7 bases, and the junction held 4 bases outside the gene matches. This CDR3 is CAWSGDREGEKLFF. The CDR3 DNA follows: TGTGCCTGGAGTGGGGACAGGGAAGGTGAAAAACTGTTTTTT. Supplemented by reference TRBV30 and TRBJ1-4, the full variable domain reads SQTIHQWPATLVQPVGSPLSLECTVEGTSNPNLYWYRQAAGRGLQLLFYSVGIGQISSEVPQNLSASRPQDRQFILSSKKLLLSDSGFYLCAWSGDREGEKLFFGSGTQLSVL.

This clone was detected only once. The chain employs TRBV13 and TRBJ1-6, with 9 positions matching TRBD1. Germline V gene lookup returns CDR1 PRHDT and CDR2 FYEKMQ (reference sequence). Germline trimming cut 5 bases from V and 10 bases from J; bases unmatched to any gene: 6. This CDR3 has 14 residues. The CDR3 reads CASSPDRGISPLHF. In DNA form, the CDR3 reads TGTGCCAGCAGCCCAGACAGGGGGATCTCACCCCTCCACTTT.

This chain connects TRBV7-6 to TRBJ1-6; possibly TRBD1 for D (6 bases). Germline V gene data show CDR1 as SGHVS and CDR2 as FNYEAQ. The CDR3 consists of 16 residues. Deletions cut 2 bases from V and 5 bases from J, with 13 bases between. The CDR3 region has the DNA TGTGCCAGCAGCTTAAGGAACAGGGAAAATAATTCACCCCTCCACTTT. This gives the protein CASSLRNRENNSPLHF.

CDR3 nucleotide sequence: TGTGCCAGCAGCTTAGCGATGGGACAGAGCTCTGGAAACACCATATATTTT. Its translation is CASSLAMGQSSGNTIYF. The J gene is TRBJ1-3, the V gene TRBV7-6; 7 bases align to TRBD1. This CDR3 is 17 amino acids long. J lost 0 bases, V lost 0 bases, and 5 bases had no gene match. Germline V gene lookup returns CDR1 SGHVS and CDR2 FNYEAQ.

This chain connects TRBV19 to TRBJ1-1, with unresolved D. Germline lookup yields CDR1 LNHDA and CDR2 SQIVND (reference sequence). Deletions cut 3 bases from V and 4 bases from J, with 9 bases between. The CDR3 contains 13 residues. CDR3 coding DNA: TGTGCCAGTAGTATCCGACAAGCCACTGAAGCTTTCTTT. Protein sequence: CASSIRQATEAFF.

The chain carries TRBV7-2 and TRBJ1-1; D might be TRBD1 (5 bases). V dropped 5 bases and J dropped 4 bases, with 20 bases sitting between them. Germline V gene data show CDR1 as SGHTA and CDR2 as FQGNSA. CDR3 length equals 16 residues. The CDR3 reads CASSPRPQGLGTEAFF. The CDR3, as DNA: TGTGCCAGCAGCCCACGACCTCAGGGTTTGGGCACTGAAGCTTTCTTT.

The V gene is TRBV6-5, the J gene TRBJ1-6; possibly TRBD1 for D (5 bases). Per the germline V gene, CDR1 is MNHEY and CDR2 is SVGAGI. This CDR3 region has 15 residues. V lost 4 bases and J lost 9, with 16 bases in between. This chain's CDR3 is CASSSPREGSSPLHF. CDR3 in DNA: TGTGCCAGCAGTTCCCCCCGGGAGGGGAGTTCACCCCTCCACTTT.

This chain joins TRBV19 and TRBJ1-4; the D is unclear. Germline values: CDR1 LNHDA, CDR2 SQIVND (reference sequence). The CDR3 sequence is 12 residues long. The V end was cut by 5 bases, the J end by 5 bases, with 6 bases between. This CDR3 is CASSPFNEKLFF. The CDR3 DNA sequence: TGTGCCAGTAGTCCCTTCAATGAAAAACTGTTTTTT.

Regarding this clone: The junction departs from germline at one end; a sequencing error may be responsible. The chain links TRBV7-6 to TRBJ2-3; the match to TRBD2 covers 9 bases. The CDR3 is made up of 15 amino acids. The V gene's germline CDR1 is SGHVS and CDR2 FNYEAQ. CDR3 nucleotides: TGTGCCAGCAGCCTAGCGGGGCCCCCCACAGATACGCAGTATTTT. It codes for CASSLAGPPTDTQYF.

V is TRBV5-1 and J is TRBJ2-1; tentatively, D is TRBD2 (6 bases). The CDR3 spans 15 residues. Per the germline V gene, CDR1 is SGHRS and CDR2 is YFSETQ. V lost 0 bases, J lost 7 bases, and 14 bases lay in between. As DNA, the CDR3 is TGCGCCAGCAGCTTGGGGTCGGGAGAGGGAAATGAGCAGTTCTTC. Amino acids: CASSLGSGEGNEQFF.

This clone was seen repeatedly, ten times or more. The DNA for the CDR3 is TGTGCCAGCGGACAGGGGTTTCGGAGAACTGGGGAGCTGTTTTTT. It specifies CASGQGFRRTGELFF. V and J are TRBV9 and TRBJ2-2; 9 nucleotides agree with TRBD1. Trimming removed 7 bases from V and 8 bases from J; junction bases left unmatched: 12. This CDR3 contains 15 residues. Germline V gene data show CDR1 as SGDLS and CDR2 as YYNGEE.

The CDR3 nucleotides read TGTGCCAGCAGTTTTCCGGGGGGCGGCAATCAGCCCCAGCATTTT. Protein product: CASSFPGGGNQPQHF. The genes are TRBV28 and TRBJ1-5; possibly TRBD1 for D (6 bases). This CDR3 is 15 amino acids long. Trimming cost V 3 bases and J 2 bases, with 11 bases left between them. CDR1 MDHEN and CDR2 SYDVKM come from the germline V gene.

This clone was detected a few times. V usage is TRBV7-2 and J usage is TRBJ1-6, with TRBD1 matching 11 bases. The CDR3 runs 19 residues. J gave up 9 bases and V 1 base, and 14 bases lay outside the gene matches. CDR1 SGHTA and CDR2 FQGNSA come from the germline V gene. DNA for the CDR3: TGTGCCAGCAGCTTAGGGACAGGGGGCCTGTTTGGGTTACTTTCACCCCTCCACTTT. Translated, it gives CASSLGTGGLFGLLSPLHF.

V gene TRBV10-3 combines with J gene TRBJ2-1; 8 bases agree with TRBD1. The CDR3 totals 13 residues. Trimming at V came to 8 bases and at J to 8 bases, leaving 8 bases not matched to a gene. The germline V gene encodes CDR1 ENHRY and CDR2 SYGVKD. The CDR3 loop reads CAISNGQGDEQFF. The CDR3 coding sequence is TGTGCCATCTCCAATGGACAGGGTGATGAGCAGTTCTTC.

The chain has TRBV7-9 and TRBJ1-1; 7 nucleotides match TRBD1. Per germline, CDR1 SEHNR and CDR2 FQNEAQ (reference sequence). J lost 5 bases, V lost 5 bases, and 2 bases had no gene match. The CDR3 sequence is 12 residues long. CDR3 DNA: TGTGCCAGCAGCCAACAGGGGACTGAAGCTTTCTTT. It specifies CASSQQGTEAFF.

The rearrangement joins TRBV3-1 (or the pseudogene TRBV3-2) to TRBJ2-7, with 8 positions matching TRBD1. Germline V gene lookup returns CDR1 LGHDT and CDR2 YNNKEL (reference sequence). The CDR3 extends over 16 amino acids. V dropped 4 bases and J dropped 3; count of bases not matched to a gene: 11. This CDR3 reads CASSPTSGQGGYEQYF. DNA for the CDR3: TGTGCCAGCAGCCCCACCTCCGGACAGGGTGGCTACGAGCAGTACTTC.

The chain combines TRBV18 with TRBJ2-4; weak D call: TRBD2 (5 bases). In germline, CDR1 is KGHSH, CDR2 LQKENI. The length of the CDR3 is 16 residues. Trimming removed 3 bases at V and 0 bases at J, with 12 bases between. The DNA of the CDR3 is TGTGCCAGCTCACCCCGGGCGGGCGGAGCCAAAAACATTCAGTACTTC. This encodes CASSPRAGGAKNIQYF.

The chain couples TRBV7-8 to TRBJ2-7; the D is unclear. The germline CDR1 and CDR2 sequences are SGHVS and FQNEAQ. Between the trimmed V and J ends, which lost 5 bases and 2 bases, there was a span of 10 bases. The CDR3 loop spans 13 amino acids. In nucleotides, the CDR3 is TGTGCCAGCAGCCCAGGCATCACCTACGAGCAGTACTTC. It codes for CASSPGITYEQYF.

The chain joins TRBV19 to TRBJ1-5; tentative D call: TRBD1 (6 bases). The CDR3 is made up of 14 amino acids. Per germline, CDR1 LNHDA and CDR2 SQIVND (reference sequence). V was shortened by 5 bases and J by 5 bases, with 13 bases between the two germline ends. Written as DNA, the CDR3 is TGTGCCAGTAGTTCGTACAGGGCAGATCAGCCCCAGCATTTT. Amino acids: CASSSYRADQPQHF.

This clone was counted a single time. J is TRBJ2-3 and V is TRBV9; weak D call: TRBD2 (6 bases). This CDR3 is 15 amino acids long. V lost 3 bases and J lost 2, with 13 bases in between. CDR1 is SGDLS and CDR2 is YYNGEE in the germline V gene. This chain's CDR3 is CASSARAGYTDTQYF. DNA for the CDR3: TGTGCCAGCAGCGCGAGGGCGGGGTACACAGATACGCAGTATTTT.